The 16 T cell receptor beta chains reported below all come from one sample, sequenced in a study of blood T cell repertoires in COVID-19. Data came from immunoSEQ multiplex PCR; TCRdb stores just in-frame clones and leaves some out. The table lists fewer than 250,000 clones, about 83% of them singletons. Source material: peripheral blood. The receptors shown here come from a middle-aged man with acute or convalescent COVID-19.

The chain employs TRBV5-4 and TRBJ2-7; the match to TRBD1 covers 10 bases. The CDR3 is made up of 16 amino acids. The germline V gene encodes CDR1 SGHNT and CDR2 YYREEE (reference sequence). V lost 4 bases to trimming and J lost 3 bases; unmatched junction nucleotides: 10. This CDR3 is CASSLLSGQGIYEQYF. CDR3 bases: TGTGCCAGCAGCCTTCTTTCGGGACAGGGGATCTACGAGCAGTACTTC.

The rearrangement uses TRBV7-9 and TRBJ1-2; no clear D. This CDR3 has 15 residues. V lost 5 bases and J 8 bases, leaving 21 bases between the germline ends. Germline CDR1 SEHNR, CDR2 FQNEAQ (reference sequence). CDR3 sequence: CASSTSRDTFEGYTF. The CDR3, as DNA: TGTGCCAGCAGCACATCGAGAGACACCTTCGAAGGCTACACCTTC.

The V gene is TRBV28, the J gene TRBJ2-7, with 9 bases matching TRBD1. V lost 6 bases to trimming and J lost 4 bases; unmatched junction nucleotides: 10. This CDR3 is 15 amino acids long. Germline V CDR1 and CDR2: MDHEN, SYDVKM. The CDR3 is CASREGTGTGYEQYF. The CDR3 DNA reads as TGTGCCAGCAGGGAGGGGACAGGGACAGGGTACGAGCAGTACTTC.

This chain connects TRBV5-5 to TRBJ2-1, with D maybe TRBD2 (5 bases). Trimming stripped 0 bases from V and 9 bases from J, with 10 bases between. This CDR3 is 13 amino acids long. Germline V lookup: CDR1 SGHKS, CDR2 YYEKEE (reference sequence). The CDR3 nucleotides read TGTGCCAGCAGCTTGGATAGCGCCCTTGAGCAGTTCTTC. The encoded protein is CASSLDSALEQFF.

The CDR3 loop reads CASSFGQGREPQHF. The CDR3 region has the DNA TGTGCCAGCAGCTTCGGACAGGGGCGGGAGCCCCAGCATTTT. V gene TRBV7-2 combines with J gene TRBJ1-5; 9 nucleotides agree with TRBD1. CDR1 is SGHTA and CDR2 is FQGNSA in the germline V gene. This CDR3 comprises 14 residues. The J segment lost 8 bases and the V segment lost 3 bases, leaving 5 bases of the junction unmatched.

The V gene is TRBV30, the J gene TRBJ2-1; D gene ambiguous. The V and J ends lost 2 bases and 10 bases respectively, with 15 bases between them. Germline V lookup: CDR1 GTSNPN, CDR2 SVGIG (reference sequence). The CDR3 sequence is 13 residues long. The CDR3 here is CAWSHADGSEQFF. For the CDR3, the DNA is TGTGCCTGGAGTCACGCGGATGGGTCCGAGCAGTTCTTC.

Only a few counts were recorded for this clone. The V call is TRBV10-3, the J call TRBJ1-5, with D tentatively TRBD1 (5 bases). Trimming took off 3 bases at V and 5 bases at J, with 8 bases between the two ends. Germline V gene lookup returns CDR1 ENHRY and CDR2 SYGVKD. The CDR3 is 13 amino acids. In nucleotides, the CDR3 is TGTGCCATCAGTGAAGGGGACTATCAGCCCCAGCATTTT. It translates to CAISEGDYQPQHF.

This clone has a handful of counts. The chain has TRBV6-5 and TRBJ1-2, with D possibly matching TRBD1 (5 bases). The V and J ends lost 7 bases and 2 bases respectively, with 14 bases between them. CDR3 length equals 14 residues. The germline CDR1 and CDR2 sequences are MNHEY and SVGAGI. CDR3: CASKSVTGNYGYTF. The CDR3 coding sequence is TGTGCCAGCAAATCAGTAACAGGCAACTATGGCTACACCTTC.

CDR3 residues: CASSLGGSGKTQYF. The CDR3 DNA is TGCGCCAGCAGCTTGGGGGGTAGCGGGAAGACCCAGTACTTC. V gene TRBV5-1 combines with J gene TRBJ2-5; 8 nucleotides agree with TRBD2. This CDR3 region has 14 residues. V lost 0 bases to trimming and J lost 6 bases; unmatched junction nucleotides: 4. CDR1 and CDR2 (germline): SGHRS, YFSETQ.

This chain links TRBV3-1 (or the pseudogene TRBV3-2) with TRBJ1-5; 8 nucleotides match TRBD1. After removal of 4 bases from V and 1 base from J, the junction contained 6 bases not matched to a gene. Germline values: CDR1 LGHDT, CDR2 YNNKEL (reference sequence). The CDR3 spans 16 residues. CDR3 loop: CASSPTTGVSNQPQHF. The CDR3 DNA follows: TGTGCCAGCAGCCCCACGACAGGGGTAAGCAATCAGCCCCAGCATTTT.

The chain carries TRBV6-6 and TRBJ1-1; 11 bases are shared with TRBD1. V was clipped by 6 bases and J by 7 bases; unmatched bases: 7. The CDR3 consists of 14 residues. Germline values: CDR1 MNHNY, CDR2 SVGAGI (reference sequence). In DNA, the CDR3 is TGTGCCAGCAGGAACCGGGACAGGGGGTTTGAAGCTTTCTTT. Encoded protein: CASRNRDRGFEAFF.

This chain links TRBV11-2 with TRBJ2-1; D is uncertain. Germline lookup yields CDR1 SGHAT and CDR2 FQNNGV. V was cut by 6 bases and J by 5 bases, with 8 bases left in between. The CDR3 sequence is 12 residues long. The CDR3: CASSRSDNEQFF. CDR3 in DNA: TGTGCCAGCAGTCGCAGTGACAATGAGCAGTTCTTC.

This clone has just a few counts. The chain carries TRBV7-6 and TRBJ2-2, with TRBD2 identical over 11 bases. There are 15 residues in the CDR3. Germline V gene lookup returns CDR1 SGHVS and CDR2 FNYEAQ. V shed 5 bases, J shed 4 bases, and the junction held 3 bases outside the gene matches. The CDR3 loop reads CASSEGTSGTGELFF. For the CDR3, the DNA is TGTGCCAGCAGCGAAGGGACTAGCGGCACCGGGGAGCTGTTTTTT.

This chain links TRBV4-2 with TRBJ1-5; D is unresolved. This CDR3 is built from 18 residues. CDR1 LGHNA and CDR2 YNFKEQ come from the germline V gene. Trimming removed 2 bases from V and 0 bases from J, with 17 bases in between. CDR3: CASSQSETTPYSNQPQHF. CDR3 DNA: TGTGCCAGCAGCCAAAGTGAGACAACACCCTATAGCAATCAGCCCCAGCATTTT.

The V and J genes are TRBV9 and TRBJ2-7, with 9 nucleotides matching TRBD1. V trimming: 0 bases; J trimming: 4 bases; junction bases outside the gene matches: 8. Looked up from germline, CDR1 is SGDLS and CDR2 is YYNGEE. The CDR3 totals 16 residues. In nucleotides, the CDR3 is TGTGCCAGCAGCGTAGGGATCCGGACAGGGGTTTACGAGCAGTACTTC. Encoded protein: CASSVGIRTGVYEQYF.

The chain combines TRBV5-1 with TRBJ2-3; TRBD2 aligns across 7 bases. J gave up 4 bases and V 2 bases, and 13 bases lay outside the gene matches. Germline V gene sequence: CDR1 SGHRS, CDR2 YFSETQ. The CDR3 totals 17 residues. The CDR3 region has the DNA TGCGCCAGCAGCTTTTGGCGGGGGTGGTCTCACGCAGATACGCAGTATTTT. The encoded protein is CASSFWRGWSHADTQYF.